This T cell receptor beta chain was retrieved from a study of tumor-infiltrating lymphocytes in primary liver carcinoma. As for the study in general: Patients included men and women of 30 to 69 years.

At least ten counts were recorded for this clonotype. From approximately 490 ng total RNA, TCR beta cDNA was generated with a primer in the constant region. Sequencing libraries for TCR beta derived from three nested multiplex PCR rounds that used slightly modified ARM-PCR. TCRdb passed the multiplex PCR reads through MiXCR, listing each CDR3 protein once. The sample shows about 78,000 distinct CDR3 sequences, over 70% of them seen only once. Unsorted bulk tissue (roughly 17-34 mg) underwent RNA and DNA co-extraction. Material for sequencing was liver tumor tissue from sampling region 4. As to subset: tumor region T4, right-lateral pole. This receptor was taken from a woman aged 55-69 years with primary liver carcinoma and hepatitis B virus infection.

The CDR3 is CASSYSRDREETQYF. The CDR3 nucleotides read TGTGCCAGCAGTTACTCGAGGGACAGGGAAGAGACCCAGTACTTC. The chain has TRBV6-5 and TRBJ2-5, with 9 bases aligning to TRBD1. The length of the CDR3 is 15 residues. Germline CDR1 and CDR2: MNHEY and SVGAGI. The ends lost 0 bases at V and 3 bases at J; junction bases unmatched: 2.